The 2 T cell receptor beta chains presented below share a single source sample, sequenced in a study of blood T cells in healthy people across ages. The authors ran a second PCR of about 7 to 11 cycles using a sample-barcoded 5' primer and a J-beta primer mix. TCRdb recomputed calls from the 5' RACE reads with MiXCR, one row per CDR3 protein. The data hold about 1,800,000 distinct CDR3 sequences, with under 30% observed a single time. Input material: blood. These receptors were collected from a woman younger than 45 in good health.

This clonotype was seen more than once but under ten times. This rearrangement joins TRBV20-1 to TRBJ2-3, with 8 bases aligning to TRBD1. CDR1 and CDR2 (germline): DFQATT, SNEGSKA (reference sequence). CDR3 size: 15 residues. Trimming at V came to 5 bases and at J to 3 bases, leaving 10 bases not matched to a gene. This CDR3 reads CSASRTGRKTDTQYF. As DNA, the CDR3 is TGCAGTGCTTCCCGGACAGGGCGGAAAACAGATACGCAGTATTTT.

The table lists this clonotype with many counts. The chain recombines TRBV5-4 with TRBJ1-4, with TRBD1 as a possible D gene (5 bases). This CDR3 has 12 amino acids. V gave up 3 bases and J gave up 5 bases, with 5 bases separating them. Germline assignment: CDR1 SGHNT and CDR2 YYREEE (reference sequence). The CDR3 coding sequence is TGTGCCAGCAGCTGGGGCAATGAAAAACTGTTTTTT. Translated: CASSWGNEKLFF.